This T cell receptor (beta chain) was captured by sequencing in a study of radiation and T cells in renal cell carcinoma. The method was immunoSEQ multiplex PCR; TCRdb's version includes in-frame clones alone and lacks a portion of them. The sample lists about 16,000 clones, 58% occurring once. Stated treatment: treatment-naive control, cytoreductive nephrectomy. The patient's renal cell carcinoma had clear cell pathology. Sequenced control tumors were from roughly 10 males and a handful of females, median age around 61. This clone was observed once. Antigen: not known. Study-wide results and caveats: In nephrectomy-only tumors, top 100 clonotypes averaged roughly 40%, versus 54% irradiated. Sampling covered only roughly 1 g of each tumor.

Germline assignment: CDR1 LGHNA and CDR2 YSLEER. This CDR3 has 13 amino acids. V lost 3 bases and J 4 bases, leaving 10 bases between the germline ends. Sequenced material: tumor tissue, taken from a patient whose treatment was nephrectomy without radiotherapy. The chain has TRBV4-3 and TRBJ2-7; maybe TRBD2 (5 bases). The TCR sequence derives from a man aged 40-50 years with renal cell carcinoma. The CDR3 DNA reads TGCGCCAGCAGCCAGAGCTCGGGGTACGAGCAGTACTTC. Translation: CASSQSSGYEQYF.